This is a list of T cell receptor beta chains from one sample in a study of T-cell memory formation after mild COVID-19. Each CDR3 protein gets one entry after TCRdb re-called the 5' RACE reads with MiXCR. The sample carries under 250,000 distinct CDR3 sequences, approximately 9% recorded once. Specimen: PBMCs or a T cell subset sorted from them (not recorded which). The source of these receptors is a man between 18 and 29 years old who had mild COVID-19 (a few samples of this study predate the infection). Cell type and time point are not known. CDR3s include the opening cysteine and the closing phenylalanine or tryptophan. D genes are given only for firm matches. Clone size, where shown, is once, few, many, or a class for clones that have expanded.

cdr3_aa | cdr3_nt | j_call | d_call | clone_size | v_call
CASSFQGDGANEKLFF | TGTGCCAGCAGCTTCCAGGGGGACGGTGCTAATGAAAAACTGTTTTTT | TRBJ1-4 | TRBD1 | NA | TRBV7-8
CASSYRTGRGYTF | TGTGCCAGCAGCTACCGGACAGGGCGAGGCTACACCTTC | TRBJ1-2 | TRBD1 | few | TRBV7-2
CATGQGGRDGVETQYF | TGTGCCACCGGACAGGGGGGCCGAGACGGCGTTGAGACCCAGTACTTC | TRBJ2-5 | TRBD1 | few | TRBV24-1
CASSYRVAGANVLTF | TGCGCCAGCAGCTATCGAGTCGCTGGGGCCAACGTCCTGACTTTC | TRBJ2-6 | NA | NA | TRBV5-1
CASSPGLAGIYF | TGTGCCAGCAGCCCTGGACTAGCGGGGATATACTTC | TRBJ2-5 | TRBD2 | many | TRBV5-6
CASSSAGQGIPIKQYF | TGCGCCAGCAGCTCCGCTGGACAGGGAATCCCTATCAAGCAGTACTTC | TRBJ2-7 | TRBD1 | NA | TRBV5-1
CASSVGSHQPQHF | TGTGCCAGCAGCGTCGGGTCGCATCAGCCCCAGCATTTT | TRBJ1-5 | NA | NA | TRBV4-2
CASSQDRMGPVGSEQYF | TGTGCCAGCAGCCAAGATAGGATGGGGCCTGTCGGTTCCGAGCAGTACTTC | TRBJ2-7 | NA | NA | TRBV4-2
CASSRAGGPFETQYF | TGTGCCAGCAGCCGAGCGGGGGGGCCTTTTGAGACCCAGTACTTC | TRBJ2-5 | TRBD2 | NA | TRBV7-2
CASSTGGETQYF | TGTGCCAGCAGCACAGGGGGCGAGACCCAGTACTTC | TRBJ2-5 | TRBD1 | many | TRBV7-9
CASSLFGQENTEAFF | TGCGCCAGCAGCTTGTTTGGACAGGAGAACACTGAAGCTTTCTTT | TRBJ1-1 | TRBD1 | many | TRBV5-1
CSARGRQGAWEKLFF | TGCAGTGCTAGAGGCAGACAGGGGGCTTGGGAAAAACTGTTTTTT | TRBJ1-4 | TRBD1 | NA | TRBV20-1
CASSLGSGGRDEQFF | TGTGCCAGCAGCTTGGGTAGCGGGGGCCGAGATGAGCAGTTCTTC | TRBJ2-1 | TRBD2 | few | TRBV5-4
CATSEFTGSWFF | TGTGCCACCAGTGAATTTACAGGGTCTTGGTTCTTC | TRBJ2-1 | NA | many | TRBV24-1
CASSQDVGRGTGELFF | TGCGCCAGCAGCCAAGATGTGGGGCGCGGAACCGGGGAGCTGTTTTTT | TRBJ2-2 | NA | NA | TRBV4-3
CATGGGAYNIQYF | TGTGCCACCGGCGGGGGGGCTTACAACATTCAGTACTTC | TRBJ2-4 | TRBD2 | few | TRBV5-4
CSAPRDSQETQYF | TGCAGTGCCCCCCGGGACTCTCAAGAGACCCAGTACTTC | TRBJ2-5 | NA | NA | TRBV20-1
CASSLQGKSSYEQYF | TGTGCCAGCAGCCTGCAGGGGAAATCTAGCTACGAGCAGTACTTC | TRBJ2-7 | NA | many | TRBV7-2
CSVRDTGYEQYF | TGCAGCGTCCGGGACACCGGTTACGAGCAGTACTTC | TRBJ2-7 | NA | NA | TRBV29-1
CASSQGQGGQPQHF | TGTGCCAGCAGCCAAGGACAGGGGGGACAGCCCCAGCATTTT | TRBJ1-5 | TRBD1 | NA | TRBV4-2
CATSDSLYNEQFF | TGTGCCACCAGTGATTCCCTGTACAATGAGCAGTTCTTC | TRBJ2-1 | NA | NA | TRBV24-1
CASSLPAGQGVYEQYF | TGTGCCAGCAGCTTACCAGCGGGACAGGGAGTCTACGAGCAGTACTTC | TRBJ2-7 | TRBD1 | many | TRBV5-4
CASSLDLLPYEQYF | TGTGCCAGCAGCTTAGATTTACTCCCCTACGAGCAGTACTTC | TRBJ2-7 | NA | NA | TRBV7-2
CASSPHGGAGDEQFF | TGTGCCAGCAGTCCCCACGGGGGGGCCGGGGATGAGCAGTTCTTC | TRBJ2-1 | TRBD2 | NA | TRBV27
CASSGWDRVPGELFF | TGTGCCAGCAGCGGATGGGACAGGGTCCCCGGGGAGCTGTTTTTT | TRBJ2-2 | TRBD1 | few | TRBV9
CASSPITGANVLTF | TGTGCCAGCTCACCCATTACTGGGGCCAACGTCCTGACTTTC | TRBJ2-6 | NA | NA | TRBV18
CASSGQNTEAFF | TGCGCCAGCAGCGGACAGAACACTGAAGCTTTCTTT | TRBJ1-1 | NA | NA | TRBV4-3